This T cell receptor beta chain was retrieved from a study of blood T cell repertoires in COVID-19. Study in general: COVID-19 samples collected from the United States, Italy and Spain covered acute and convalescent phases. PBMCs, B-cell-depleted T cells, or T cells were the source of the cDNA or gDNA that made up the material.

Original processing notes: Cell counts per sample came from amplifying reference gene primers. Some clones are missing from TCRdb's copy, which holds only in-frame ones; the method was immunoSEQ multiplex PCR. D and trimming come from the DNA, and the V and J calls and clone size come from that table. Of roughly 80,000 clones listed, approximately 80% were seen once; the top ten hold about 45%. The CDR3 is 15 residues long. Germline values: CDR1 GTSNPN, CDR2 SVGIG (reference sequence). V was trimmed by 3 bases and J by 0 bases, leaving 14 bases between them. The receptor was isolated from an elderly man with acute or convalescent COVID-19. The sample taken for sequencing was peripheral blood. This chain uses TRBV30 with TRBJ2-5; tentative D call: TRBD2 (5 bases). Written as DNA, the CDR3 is TGTGCCTGGAGGATGGCTAGCTGGTACCAAGAGACCCAGTACTTC. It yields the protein CAWRMASWYQETQYF.